The T cell receptor (beta chain) under discussion was sequenced for a study of blood T cells in healthy people across ages. The people who gave samples were healthy Caucasians from Russia, aged roughly 6 to 95. Note on this clonotype: Its antigen is as yet unknown.

PCR was performed a second time for about 7 to 11 cycles using a sample-barcoded 5' primer and a J-beta primer mix. TCRdb ran MiXCR on the 5' RACE reads and lists one entry per CDR3 protein. Among about 800,000 distinct CDR3 sequences listed, 20% to 25% were seen once. Study-level points and caveats: Observed TCR beta diversity showed a strong correlation with the percentage of naive T cells as measured by flow cytometry.

A further study also used this sample, focusing on T cells of mothers and their children. That paper states: A few healthy Caucasian mothers, along with their six children, were the donors.

The sample was blood. This TCR was recovered from a boy younger than 18 in good health.

CDR3 residues: CASSLDIAGELFF. The CDR3 nucleotides are TGCGCCAGCAGCTTGGACATAGCCGGGGAGCTGTTTTTT. The V and J genes are TRBV5-1 and TRBJ2-2; D is uncertain. Trimming removed 0 bases at V and 6 bases at J, with 6 bases between. The CDR3 is 13 residues long. CDR1 is SGHRS and CDR2 is YFSETQ in the germline V gene.